A single sample gave rise to the 27 T cell receptor beta chains below, sequenced in a study of human T cells and chemical hapten exposure. TCRdb fed the RACE reads into MiXCR, producing one record per CDR3 protein. This sample yields some 400,000 distinct CDR3 sequences, of which 5.1% are seen a single time; 2.5% to 3% belongs to the top ten. Time point described: pre-sensitization, week 0. Treatment meaning: therapeutic diphenylcyclopropenone sensitization with weekly scalp DPC. The sequences come from whole blood, collected in connection with sensitization to the hapten diphenylcyclopropenone (DPC). The receptor set was obtained from a woman in her fifties or sixties with alopecia areata. Some clones in this sample may be carry-over from other donors' samples.

The V call is TRBV6-5, the J call TRBJ2-7; unclear D gene. The germline gives CDR1 MNHEY, CDR2 SVGAGI. The V gene lost 4 bases and the J gene lost 7 bases, with 14 bases spanning the gap. This CDR3 is built from 13 residues. The CDR3 sequence is CASSSNFVGEQYF. In DNA, the CDR3 is TGTGCCAGCAGTTCTAACTTCGTTGGGGAGCAGTACTTC.

This clonotype showed up many times. One end of the junction does not line up with germline, which may come from a read error. This rearrangement joins TRBV10-2 to TRBJ2-7, with TRBD1 matching 9 bases. Germline CDR1 reads WSHSY; CDR2 reads SAAADI. The CDR3 contains 12 residues. The CDR3 here is CASSESRTGADF. For the CDR3, the DNA is TGCGCCAGCAGTGAGTCGAGGACAGGGGCAGACTTC.

This chain uses TRBV20-1 with TRBJ1-4; D possibly corresponds to TRBD1 (6 bases). The V end was cut by 2 bases, the J end by 2 bases, with 9 bases between. CDR1 DFQATT and CDR2 SNEGSKA come from the germline V gene (reference sequence). The CDR3 is 14 amino acids. CDR3 sequence: CSARTRGTNEKLFF. The CDR3 DNA sequence: TGCAGTGCTAGAACCAGGGGCACTAATGAAAAACTGTTTTTT.

This clonotype was seen only a few times. This sequence joins TRBV5-1 and TRBJ1-4, with 10 nucleotides matching TRBD1. V lost 0 bases, J lost 1 base, and 0 bases stayed unmatched. The CDR3 has 16 residues. Looked up from germline, CDR1 is SGHRS and CDR2 is YFSETQ. The CDR3 sequence is CASSLGDRGTNEKLFF. CDR3 bases: TGCGCCAGCAGCTTGGGGGACAGGGGAACTAATGAAAAACTGTTTTTT.

Only a few counts were recorded for this clonotype. The chain uses TRBV18 and TRBJ1-1; no firm D call. The CDR3 length is 17 residues. The germline V gene encodes CDR1 KGHSH and CDR2 LQKENI. Trimming removed 1 base from V and 1 base from J, with 16 bases in between. CDR3 in DNA: TGTGCCAGCTCACCACTCTCGGGGTCCTCAGGGAACACTGAAGCTTTCTTT. This translates into CASSPLSGSSGNTEAFF.

V usage is TRBV29-1 and J usage is TRBJ1-2; TRBD1 aligns across 7 bases. This CDR3 comprises 11 residues. Germline CDR1 SQVTM, CDR2 ANQGSEA. V shed 8 bases, J shed 7 bases, and the junction held 7 bases outside the gene matches. The CDR3 nucleotides are TGCAGCCTACAGGGGCGACGTGGCTACACCTTC. Its translation: CSLQGRRGYTF.

Remarks on this clonotype: Mismatch with germline at one junction end may stem from a read error. The chain employs TRBV9 and TRBJ2-1; maybe TRBD1 (5 bases). The CDR3 consists of 17 residues. Germline values: CDR1 SGDLS, CDR2 YYNGEE. The chain's CDR3 is CASSVQGARRSYNVQFF. CDR3 in DNA: TGTGCCAGCAGCGTTCAAGGGGCCAGAAGATCCTACAATGTGCAGTTCTTC.

V is TRBV6-2 or TRBV6-3 and J is TRBJ2-5; TRBD2 matches 7 bases. Germline CDR1 reads MNHEY; CDR2 reads SVGEGT. Unmatched junction bases numbered 7, after V lost 5 bases and J lost 1 base. This CDR3 region has 15 residues. This CDR3 is CASSPGRGVQETQYF. The DNA of the CDR3 is TGTGCCAGCAGTCCGGGACGGGGGGTCCAAGAGACCCAGTACTTC.

V and J are TRBV29-1 and TRBJ2-5, with D perhaps matching TRBD1 (7 bases). This CDR3 comprises 13 residues. Germline V gene data show CDR1 as SQVTM and CDR2 as ANQGSEA. Trimming took off 4 bases at V and 2 bases at J, with 11 bases between the two ends. CDR3 residues: CSVAAGGQETQYF. In DNA, the CDR3 is TGCAGCGTTGCGGCAGGGGGGCAAGAGACCCAGTACTTC.

The chain recombines TRBV15 with TRBJ1-5; 7 nucleotides agree with TRBD1. There are 15 residues in the CDR3. The junction had 3 bases not matched to a gene; V was cut back by 0 bases and J by 4 bases. CDR1 and CDR2 from the germline V gene are LNHNV and YYDKDF (reference sequence). The CDR3 region is CATSRESGGNQPQHF. CDR3 bases: TGTGCCACCAGCAGAGAATCAGGGGGAAATCAGCCCCAGCATTTT. The complete variable domain, with remaining parts taken from reference TRBV15 and TRBJ1-5, reads DAMVIQNPRYQVTQFGKPVTLSCSQTLNHNVMYWYQQKSSQAPKLLFHYYDKDFNNEADTPDNFQSRRPNTSFCFLDIRSPGLGDTAMYLCATSRESGGNQPQHFGDGTRLSIL.

This chain connects TRBV11-2 to TRBJ2-1, with D perhaps TRBD2 (6 bases). V lost 2 bases, J lost 0 bases, and 20 bases lay in between. The CDR3 consists of 19 residues. Looked up from germline, CDR1 is SGHAT and CDR2 is FQNNGV. The CDR3 DNA reads as TGTGCCAGCAGCTTATGCTGGGGGGAGGCCTTCAGCTCCTACAATGAGCAGTTCTTC. It is translated as CASSLCWGEAFSSYNEQFF.

This clonotype showed up many times. V is TRBV7-6 and J is TRBJ2-7, with D uncertain. With 4 bases removed from V and 0 bases from J, the gap between germline ends came to 16 bases. Looked up from germline, CDR1 is SGHVS and CDR2 is FNYEAQ. The CDR3 spans 16 residues. CDR3 protein: CASSSLLGAASYEQYF. CDR3 in DNA: TGTGCCAGCAGCTCACTCCTGGGTGCGGCCTCCTACGAGCAGTACTTC. Variable domain in full (rest from reference TRBV7-6 and TRBJ2-7): GAGVSQSPRYKVTKRGQDVALRCDPISGHVSLYWYRQALGQGPEFLTYFNYEAQQDKSGLPNDRFSAERPEGSISTLTIQRTEQRDSAMYRCASSSLLGAASYEQYFGPGTRLTVT.

The sample holds a few counts of this clonotype. The chain combines TRBV7-6 with TRBJ1-4; D is possibly TRBD1 (6 bases). The germline V gene encodes CDR1 SGHVS and CDR2 FNYEAQ. Deletions cut 5 bases from V and 4 bases from J, with 14 bases between. The CDR3 runs to 15 residues. The CDR3 here is CASSTRGARNEKLFF. CDR3 DNA sequence: TGTGCCAGCAGCACCCGGGGGGCGCGTAATGAAAAACTGTTTTTT.

The table lists this clonotype with many counts. The chain joins TRBV10-2 to TRBJ1-1; 7 bases map to TRBD1. J gave up 2 bases and V 6 bases, and 6 bases lay outside the gene matches. In germline, CDR1 is WSHSY, CDR2 SAAADI. This CDR3 contains 14 residues. The CDR3 coding sequence is TGCGCCAGCAGCAGGGGACAGCTAAACACTGAAGCTTTCTTT. Translation: CASSRGQLNTEAFF.

This clonotype was recorded many times. This chain links TRBV20-1 with TRBJ2-3; 7 bases are a match to TRBD1. J lost 4 bases, V lost 6 bases, and 7 bases had no gene match. Germline V gene sequence: CDR1 DFQATT, CDR2 SNEGSKA (reference sequence). CDR3 length: 13 residues. The CDR3, as DNA: TGCAGTGCCGAAGGGGGCCAGGCAGATACGCAGTATTTT. Translating gives CSAEGGQADTQYF.

The rearrangement uses TRBV7-2 and TRBJ2-2; D not certain. Germline lookup yields CDR1 SGHTA and CDR2 FQGNSA. The CDR3 length is 13 residues. V shed 3 bases and J shed 6 bases, with 8 bases lying between them. The CDR3 DNA is TGTGCCAGCAGCTTTCCGAATGCCGGGGAGCTGTTTTTT. The encoded protein is CASSFPNAGELFF.

In this sample, this clonotype turned up many times. The V gene is TRBV12-3 or TRBV12-4, the J gene TRBJ2-7, with a weak D call TRBD1 (5 bases). Deletions cut 2 bases from V and 0 bases from J, with 8 bases between. This CDR3 has 14 amino acids. The CDR3 sequence is CASSLPGPSYEQYF. CDR3 DNA sequence: TGTGCCAGCAGTTTACCAGGGCCCTCCTACGAGCAGTACTTC.

The sample holds many counts of this clonotype. This rearrangement joins TRBV6-5 to TRBJ2-7; D uncertain. In germline, CDR1 is MNHEY, CDR2 SVGAGI. V was pared by 0 bases and J by 7 bases, with 10 bases between. CDR3 length: 13 residues. CDR3 loop: CASSYSSPGEQYF. CDR3 nucleotide sequence: TGTGCCAGCAGTTACTCGAGTCCCGGGGAGCAGTACTTC.

This clonotype was detected a few times. This chain uses TRBV11-2 with TRBJ2-2, with 11 positions matching TRBD2. Germline V gene lookup returns CDR1 SGHAT and CDR2 FQNNGV. The CDR3 length is 19 residues. With V trimmed by 4 bases and J by 3 bases, 13 bases remained unmatched. Here the CDR3 reads CASSSPRPSGRRYTGELFF. CDR3 coding DNA: TGTGCCAGCAGCTCACCTCGTCCTAGCGGGAGGAGGTACACCGGGGAGCTGTTTTTT.

This clonotype was detected many times. This chain uses TRBV6-2 or TRBV6-3 with TRBJ1-1; D not resolved. Germline values: CDR1 MNHEY, CDR2 SVGEGT. CDR3 length equals 12 residues. Trimming shortened V by 6 bases and J by 5 bases, and 10 bases separated the two germline ends. CDR3 in amino acids: CASSPGETEAFF. The DNA for the CDR3 is TGTGCCAGCAGCCCTGGGGAGACTGAAGCTTTCTTT.

This clonotype was detected many times. The chain employs TRBV29-1 and TRBJ1-2; 7 nucleotides line up with TRBD1. The J segment lost 6 bases and the V segment lost 2 bases, leaving 3 bases of the junction unmatched. The CDR3 runs to 12 residues. CDR1 is SQVTM, CDR2 ANQGSEA, per germline. CDR3 DNA: TGCAGCGTTGAACCCGGGACAGATGGCTACACCTTC. Its protein is CSVEPGTDGYTF.

The chain links TRBV20-1 to TRBJ1-5; 10 bases match TRBD1. The CDR3 runs 14 residues. Per germline, CDR1 DFQATT and CDR2 SNEGSKA (reference sequence). V lost 7 bases and J lost 3; bases outside the gene matches: 6. The CDR3 spells CSGLDRGYNQPQHF. The CDR3 nucleotides are TGCAGTGGATTGGACAGGGGGTACAATCAGCCCCAGCATTTT.

This clonotype was detected many times. The chain carries TRBV6-2 or TRBV6-3 and TRBJ2-1; D is unclear. V was pared by 4 bases and J by 2 bases, with 9 bases between. The CDR3 has 14 residues. CDR1 is MNHEY and CDR2 is SVGEGT in the germline V gene. Here the CDR3 DNA reads TGTGCCAGCAGTTCCCTCGACGCCTACAATGAGCAGTTCTTC. Translated: CASSSLDAYNEQFF.

This clonotype showed up many times. The chain couples TRBV6-6 to TRBJ2-2; D is unresolved. The length of the CDR3 is 12 residues. The V and J ends lost 5 bases and 6 bases respectively, with 7 bases between them. The germline gives CDR1 MNHNY, CDR2 SVGAGI (reference sequence). Here the CDR3 reads CASSDNPGELFF. CDR3 DNA sequence: TGTGCCAGCAGTGACAATCCCGGGGAGCTGTTTTTT.

The sample holds many counts of this clonotype. CDR3 sequence (DNA): TGCGCCAGCAGCTTGACGGTGTCGCAAGAGACCCAGTACTTC. Amino acids: CASSLTVSQETQYF. This chain connects TRBV5-1 to TRBJ2-5; D unclear. From germline, CDR1 is SGHRS and CDR2 YFSETQ. The V gene lost 1 base and the J gene lost 2 bases, with 9 bases spanning the gap. This CDR3 has 14 residues.

As concerns this clonotype: Likely a read error: the CDR3 ends without its conserved phenylalanine or tryptophan. This rearrangement joins TRBV7-6 to TRBJ2-1; D not certain. CDR1 is SGHVS and CDR2 is FNYEAQ in the germline V gene. V was cut by 3 bases and J by 6 bases, with 3 bases left in between. This CDR3 spans 11 amino acids. The CDR3 spells CASSFGNEQFY. CDR3 bases: TGTGCCAGCAGCTTTGGCAATGAGCAGTTCTAC.

This clonotype has at least ten counts. The V gene is TRBV5-1, the J gene TRBJ1-2, with TRBD1 identical over 8 bases. The CDR3 is 14 amino acids. V was clipped by 3 bases and J by 5 bases; unmatched bases: 6. Germline loops: CDR1 SGHRS, CDR2 YFSETQ. As DNA, the CDR3 is TGCGCCAGCAGCTCCGGGACAGGAGTTTATGGCTACACCTTC. It encodes CASSSGTGVYGYTF.